What follows are 5 T cell receptor beta chains derived from one specimen sequenced in a study of early T cells in non-severe SARS-CoV-2 infection. TCRdb used MiXCR to reprocess the 5' RACE reads, holding one entry per CDR3 protein. The sample includes 34,000 or so distinct CDR3 sequences, about 9.9% of them seen just once. Sequencing input: whole blood. The receptor set was obtained from an adult who was a healthcare worker with PCR-confirmed SARS-CoV-2 infection or an uninfected control (not recorded which).

The V and J genes are TRBV11-2 and TRBJ1-3; no firm D call. Germline CDR1 SGHAT, CDR2 FQNNGV. This CDR3 contains 15 residues. V was clipped by 5 bases and J by 0 bases, with 11 bases between them. CDR3 bases: TGTGCCAGCAGCACTTCAATCGTCTCTGGAAACACCATATATTTT. Protein sequence: CASSTSIVSGNTIYF.

This clonotype has a count of ten or more. J is TRBJ1-4 and V is TRBV20-1, with D perhaps matching TRBD1 (6 bases). Per the germline V gene, CDR1 is DFQATT and CDR2 is SNEGSKA (reference sequence). Trimming removed 4 bases at V and 3 bases at J, with 12 bases between. CDR3 length: 14 residues. The CDR3 reads CSATRGSANEKLFF. The CDR3 region has the DNA TGCAGTGCTACCAGGGGATCGGCTAATGAAAAACTGTTTTTT.

This clonotype came up many times. This chain joins TRBV5-1 and TRBJ1-4; D possibly corresponds to TRBD1 (5 bases). CDR3 length: 17 residues. CDR1 and CDR2 (germline): SGHRS, YFSETQ. V lost 1 base and J lost 4, with 17 bases in between. In nucleotides, the CDR3 is TGCGCCAGCAGCTTGAGGGCGGACATAACCCGTAATGAAAAACTGTTTTTT. Its translation: CASSLRADITRNEKLFF.

In this sample, this clonotype turned up a few times. This chain connects TRBV5-1 to TRBJ1-4, with D possibly being TRBD1 (5 bases). V was pared by 4 bases and J by 13 bases, with 20 bases between. In germline, CDR1 is SGHRS, CDR2 YFSETQ. This CDR3 region has 14 residues. The CDR3 DNA reads TGCGCCAGCAGCATTCAGACAGCCGATGAGGGACTGTTTTTT. Translated, it gives CASSIQTADEGLFF.

In this sample, this clonotype turned up many times. The CDR3 DNA sequence: TGTGCCTGTTCTCGCGGGACTAGCCCCTACAATGAGCAGTTCTTC. Protein product: CACSRGTSPYNEQFF. The chain employs TRBV30 and TRBJ2-1; 9 bases are shared with TRBD2. The ends lost 6 bases at V and 2 bases at J; junction bases unmatched: 8. The CDR3 contains 15 residues. CDR1 and CDR2 from the germline V gene are GTSNPN and SVGIG (reference sequence). The entire variable domain, with the rest obtained from reference TRBV30 and TRBJ2-1, is as follows: SQTIHQWPATLVQPVGSPLSLECTVEGTSNPNLYWYRQAAGRGLQLLFYSVGIGQISSEVPQNLSASRPQDRQFILSSKKLLLSDSGFYLCACSRGTSPYNEQFFGPGTRLTVL.